The 20 T cell receptor beta chains in this list originate from one sample, sequenced in a study of CXCR3-negative and CXCR3-positive naive CD8 T cells. Their cognate antigens are unknown. Researchers prepared the TRB cDNA libraries using 5' RACE with UMI labels. TCRdb reworked the 5' RACE reads into one entry per CDR3 protein, no DNA. The sample's table shows under 75,000 distinct CDR3 sequences. Study-level points and caveats: Researchers report that CXCR3-positive naive cells carry more hydrophobic TRB CDR3s than CXCR3-negative naive cells.

The sample taken for sequencing was naive CXCR3+ CD8+ T cells from blood. The subset denotes: CD45RO-CCR7+CD27+CD95- naive CD8+ T cells expressing CXCR3 (TNR3+). Receptors originate from a human donor in good health. Some clones in this sample may be carry-over from other donors' samples.

The rearrangement uses TRBV7-9 and TRBJ1-1; TCRdb reports TRBD1, a call that lacks DNA to check it against. This CDR3 has 14 residues. CDR1 and CDR2 from the germline V gene are SEHNR and FQNEAQ (reference sequence). The CDR3 protein is CASSRGTGGTEAFF.

The rearrangement joins TRBV28 to TRBJ1-5; TCRdb selects TRBD1, and the lack of DNA leaves this call unchecked. CDR1 is MDHEN and CDR2 is SYDVKM in the germline V gene. The CDR3 runs to 14 residues. The CDR3 loop reads CASSSGHSNQPQHF.

The CDR3 region is CASSFSSIRSYNEQFF. The chain employs TRBV6-2 or TRBV6-3 and TRBJ2-1. CDR1 is MNHEY, CDR2 SVGEGT, per germline. The CDR3 is 16 residues long.

This sequence joins TRBV7-9 and TRBJ2-1; with no DNA, the TCRdb D assignment of TRBD1 cannot be verified. Germline V gives CDR1 SEHNR, CDR2 FQNEAQ (reference sequence). This CDR3 is 14 amino acids long. The CDR3 protein is CASSHRDQPLKQFF.

V usage is TRBV19 and J usage is TRBJ1-1. The CDR3 spans 15 residues. Germline V gene sequence: CDR1 LNHDA, CDR2 SQIVND (reference sequence). This CDR3 reads CASSIVPQRYTEAFF.

The chain couples TRBV7-6 to TRBJ2-7; TCRdb's D gene call, TRBD1, goes unchecked for lack of DNA. The CDR3 contains 14 residues. Germline CDR1 and CDR2: SGHVS and FNYEAQ. The CDR3 loop reads CASSTRDSSYEQYF.

The chain employs TRBV9 and TRBJ1-4; the D call from TCRdb, TRBD1, cannot be confirmed without DNA. The CDR3 covers 15 residues. CDR1 and CDR2 from the germline V gene are SGDLS and YYNGEE. CDR3 protein: CASSPQDRLNEKLFF.

V gene TRBV4-3 combines with J gene TRBJ1-1. Germline assignment: CDR1 LGHNA and CDR2 YSLEER. CDR3 length: 14 amino acids. CDR3 loop: CASSQDHGDTEAFF.

V usage is TRBV12-3 or TRBV12-4 and J usage is TRBJ2-7; TCRdb proposes TRBD2, but this gene call is untestable without DNA. This CDR3 contains 15 residues. CDR3 sequence reads: CASSFPSGESYEQYF.

The chain joins TRBV21-1 to TRBJ2-5; TCRdb names TRBD1, which stays unverified in the absence of DNA. TRBV21-1 is classified as a pseudogene. The CDR3 has 14 residues. CDR3 protein: CASSKGPRRWTQYF.

CDR3 protein: CASSQDRGGLSSGANVLTF. The V gene is TRBV4-3, the J gene TRBJ2-6; the TCRdb call, TRBD1, lacks DNA for checking. Germline V CDR1 and CDR2: LGHNA, YSLEER. This CDR3 has 19 residues.

The chain uses TRBV7-9 and TRBJ1-5. The germline V gene has CDR1 SEHNR and CDR2 FQNEAQ (reference sequence). The CDR3 totals 13 residues. This CDR3 is CASSLGGGQPQHF.

The V and J genes are TRBV10-3 and TRBJ2-6; TCRdb indicates TRBD1, and absent DNA this call remains unverified. CDR3 length: 15 residues. In germline, CDR1 is ENHRY, CDR2 SYGVKD. The CDR3 is CAIRQSPSGANVLTF.

This chain connects TRBV20-1 to TRBJ2-1; the TCRdb call, TRBD1, lacks DNA for checking. Germline V CDR1 and CDR2: DFQATT, SNEGSKA (reference sequence). The CDR3 is made up of 14 amino acids. The CDR3 loop reads CSAREDRGHNEQFF.

The gene calls are TRBV7-2 and TRBJ1-5. The CDR3 has 11 amino acids. The V gene's germline CDR1 is SGHTA and CDR2 FQGNSA. This chain's CDR3 is CASSPSTAQHF.

The gene calls are TRBV28 and TRBJ1-6; without DNA, the TCRdb call of TRBD1 cannot be checked. Germline CDR1 MDHEN, CDR2 SYDVKM. This CDR3 is 16 amino acids long. CDR3: CASSLGTGGSNSPLHF.

V and J are TRBV29-1 and TRBJ2-7; with no DNA, the TCRdb D assignment of TRBD2 cannot be verified. The CDR3 loop spans 13 amino acids. Per the germline V gene, CDR1 is SQVTM and CDR2 is ANQGSEA. The CDR3 protein is CSAREDPRDEQYF.

The chain links TRBV7-2 to TRBJ2-7; the TCRdb call, TRBD2, lacks DNA for checking. This CDR3 contains 14 residues. CDR1 and CDR2 from the germline V gene are SGHTA and FQGNSA. CDR3: CASSPSTSGYEQYF. Full variable domain (rest looked up from reference TRBV7-2 and TRBJ2-7): GAGVSQSPSNKVTEKGKDVELRCDPISGHTALYWYRQSLGQGLEFLIYFQGNSAPDKSGLPSDRFSAERTGGSVSTLTIQRTQQEDSAVYLCASSPSTSGYEQYFGPGTRLTVT.

The V and J genes are TRBV9 and TRBJ2-2; there is no DNA to check the TCRdb D call of TRBD1. The CDR3 contains 18 residues. Germline loops: CDR1 SGDLS, CDR2 YYNGEE. The CDR3 reads CASSTHKQGWANTGELFF.

The CDR3 reads CASSFMRYTEAFF. The rearrangement links TRBV5-1 to TRBJ1-1. The V gene's germline CDR1 is SGHRS and CDR2 YFSETQ. The CDR3 extends over 13 amino acids.